A selection of T cell receptor beta chains follows, all from one sample in a study of shared clonotypes between healthy human individuals. TCRdb's table, derived via immunoSEQ multiplex PCR, lists solely in-frame clones and lacks some. The table includes about a million clones, 60% to 85% detected once. Input material: memory CD4+ T cells from PBMCs. Every receptor here comes from a man younger than 30 in good health. Some clones in this sample may be carry-over from other donors' samples. CDR3s include the opening cysteine and the closing phenylalanine or tryptophan. A D gene is named only where the DNA matches it firmly. Clone size is not always given. Where it is, it says once, few, many or a class for expanded clones.

D	V	J	size	DNA	CDR3
NA	TRBV28	TRBJ1-2	NA	TGTGCCAGCAGCCCCGTAAAAGCCGCGGCTAACTATGGCTACACCTTC	CASSPVKAAANYGYTF
TRBD1	TRBV2	TRBJ2-7	NA	TGTGCCAGCAGAGGGACAGGAATGGGGGAGCAGTACTTC	CASRGTGMGEQYF
NA	TRBV2	TRBJ2-1	few	TGTGCCAGCAGTGAATACCCTCTCATGGAGCAGTTCTTC	CASSEYPLMEQFF
TRBD2	TRBV7-8	TRBJ2-1	NA	TGTGCCAGCAGCTTATGGTCAAGCGGGAGGGCCCTCAATGAGCAGTTCTTC	CASSLWSSGRALNEQFF
TRBD2	TRBV27	TRBJ2-3	NA	TGTGCCAGCGCTATAGCGGGACCATGGAGTAGTACAGATACGCAGTATTTT	CASAIAGPWSSTDTQYF
TRBD1	TRBV6-1	TRBJ1-2	NA	TGTGCCAGCAGCCCCGGGACAGGGAACTATGGCTACACCTTC	CASSPGTGNYGYTF
NA	TRBV11-2	TRBJ2-6	NA	TGTGCCAGCAGCTTTGGCGCTGGGGCCAACGTCCTGACTTTC	CASSFGAGANVLTF
NA	TRBV28	TRBJ1-5	NA	TGTGCCAGCAGGTCCGGGGGGGGGAGCAATCAGCCCCAGCATTTT	CASRSGGGSNQPQHF
TRBD2	TRBV2	TRBJ2-2	few	TGTGCCAGCAGGTCAACCGGGACTAGTGGCACCGGGGAGCTGTTTTTT	CASRSTGTSGTGELFF
TRBD2	TRBV5-4	TRBJ2-1	NA	TGTGCCAGCAGCCCCCTGGGGACTAGTATGAAGAATGAGCAGTTCTTC	CASSPLGTSMKNEQFF
TRBD2	TRBV7-6	TRBJ2-3	NA	TGTGCCAGCAGTCCCGGGATAGCGGGAGGGCCGGATACGCAGTATTTT	CASSPGIAGGPDTQYF
NA	TRBV5-6	TRBJ2-4	NA	TGTGCCAGCAGCTCTCGGCGGTACATTCAGTACTTC	CASSSRRYIQYF
NA	TRBV5-3	TRBJ2-5	NA	TGTGCCAGAAGCCCAGGGGTCGCCAGGGAGACCCAGTACTTC	CARSPGVARETQYF
TRBD2	TRBV25-1	TRBJ2-2	few	TGTGCCAGCAGTTGGACTAGCGGGGCTTCCGGGGAGCTGTTTTTT	CASSWTSGASGELFF
TRBD1	TRBV14	TRBJ1-4	NA	TGTGCCAGCAGTGCGCCGACAGGGGTAAATGAAAAACTGTTTTTT	CASSAPTGVNEKLFF
NA	TRBV28	TRBJ2-5	NA	TGTGCCAGCAGTTTCTCTAGGGGGGGCGCAGAGACCCAGTACTTC	CASSFSRGGAETQYF
NA	TRBV7-2	TRBJ2-1	NA	TGTGCCAGCAGCTTAAAGGGCAATGAGCAGTTCTTC	CASSLKGNEQFF
NA	TRBV28	TRBJ1-2	once	TGTGCCAGCAGTCCAAGGCCGGGGTTATATGGCTACACCTTC	CASSPRPGLYGYTF
TRBD1	TRBV6-6	TRBJ1-5	NA	TGTGCCAGCAGCCTAAACAGGGGCAGGGAGCCCCAGCATTTT	CASSLNRGREPQHF
NA	TRBV2	TRBJ2-2	NA	TGTGCCAGCACCCTCCCCGGCAATAAGGCCGGGGAGCTGTTTTTT	CASTLPGNKAGELFF
NA	TRBV7-8	TRBJ1-5	NA	TGTGCCAGCAGCTCGGGTTTCCGCAATCAGCCCCAGCATTTT	CASSSGFRNQPQHF
NA	TRBV5-1	TRBJ2-3	NA	TGCGCCAGCAGCCGATCCAGGACAGACAGAAACTTTCTAAGCACAGATACGCAGTATTTT	CASSRSRTDRNFLSTDTQYF
NA	TRBV5-1	TRBJ2-3	NA	TGCGCCAGCAGCCGGGCAGGGATCAGCACAGATACGCAGTATTTT	CASSRAGISTDTQYF
NA	TRBV28	TRBJ1-2	few	TGTGCCAGCAGTTTAGCCTATGGCTACACCTTC	CASSLAYGYTF
NA	TRBV14	TRBJ2-7	NA	TGTGCCAGCAGCCATTTTAGACTATCCTACGAGCAGTACTTC	CASSHFRLSYEQYF
TRBD1	TRBV28	TRBJ1-2	few	TGTGCCAGCAGCGGGACAGGGGTCTACTATGGCTACACCTTC	CASSGTGVYYGYTF
TRBD1	TRBV19	TRBJ2-2	NA	TGTGCCAGCGGGAGGAGGACAGGGGAGACCGGGGAGCTGTTTTTT	CASGRRTGETGELFF
NA	TRBV2	TRBJ1-1	NA	TGTGCCAGCAGTGAAGCGCTTCCGGGCAGTGAAGCTTTCTTT	CASSEALPGSEAFF
NA	TRBV5-1	TRBJ2-2	NA	TGCGCCAGCAGCTTGTCGGGGAACACCGGGGAGCTGTTTTTT	CASSLSGNTGELFF
NA	TRBV6-5	TRBJ1-1	NA	TGTGCCAGCAGATTATACATGAACACTGAAGCTTTCTTT	CASRLYMNTEAFF
NA	TRBV2	TRBJ1-5	NA	TGTGCCAGCAGGCCAGGGGAGGGTCAGCCCCAGCATTTT	CASRPGEGQPQHF
NA	TRBV20-1	TRBJ2-7	once	TGCAGTGCTAGAGTGAGTAACGAGCAGTACTTC	CSARVSNEQYF
NA	TRBV28	TRBJ1-6	NA	TGTGCCAGCAGTTTCGATACCCCGAAGGGTTCACCCCTCCACTTT	CASSFDTPKGSPLHF
NA	TRBV7-3	TRBJ2-7	NA	TGTGCCAGCAGCTTATCATCGGCTGCTCTCCACGAGCAGTACTTC	CASSLSSAALHEQYF
TRBD2	TRBV19	TRBJ2-7	NA	TGTGCCAGTAGTATGTCGGGAGGGCCCTACGAGCAGTACTTC	CASSMSGGPYEQYF
NA	TRBV6-4	TRBJ2-3	NA	TGTGCCAGCAGTGACTCGTATAGGGGTGGCACAGATACGCAGTATTTT	CASSDSYRGGTDTQYF
TRBD1	TRBV30	TRBJ2-7	NA	TGTGCCTGGAGGGGGGGACAGGTATTAAGGTACGAGCAGTACTTC	CAWRGGQVLRYEQYF
NA	TRBV5-6	TRBJ2-3	NA	TGTGCCAGCAGCCGGGAGCAAAGGCGCACAGATACGCAGTATTTT	CASSREQRRTDTQYF
NA	TRBV9	TRBJ1-2	NA	TGTGCCAGCAGCGTAGCTACTTTACGCGATGGCTACACCTTC	CASSVATLRDGYTF
NA	TRBV7-9	TRBJ1-2	NA	TGTGCCAGCAGCTTGGCAGGGATGGGTGGCTACACCTTC	CASSLAGMGGYTF
TRBD2	TRBV2	TRBJ2-5	NA	TGTGCCAGTGGACTAGTGGATCAAGAGACCCAGTACTTC	CASGLVDQETQYF
NA	TRBV7-7	TRBJ1-4	NA	TGTGCCAGCAGCTTAAGGAGTAATGAAAAACTGTTTTTT	CASSLRSNEKLFF
NA	TRBV27	TRBJ2-7	NA	TGTGCCAGCCGCGCCGGCTCGCGGGGCTACGAGCAGTACTTC	CASRAGSRGYEQYF
NA	TRBV7-3	TRBJ2-2	NA	TGTGCCAGCAGCTCTACGCCTAGCGCCGGGGAGCTGTTTTTT	CASSSTPSAGELFF
NA	TRBV11-1	TRBJ2-1	NA	TGTGCCAGCAGCTTCTTACTAGCCGCCAACTCCTACAATGAGCAGTTCTTC	CASSFLLAANSYNEQFF
NA	TRBV19	TRBJ1-5	NA	TGTGCCAGTAGCCCGGGGGCGGATATTCAGCCCCAGCATTTT	CASSPGADIQPQHF
NA	TRBV18	TRBJ2-7	once	TGTGCCAGCTCAGCGCCTTTCGAGCAGTACTTC	CASSAPFEQYF
NA	TRBV7-2	TRBJ1-1	few	TGTGCCAGCAGCTTAGTTGGGAGTCTAGGGTACACTGAAGCTTTCTTT	CASSLVGSLGYTEAFF
NA	TRBV28	TRBJ1-2	NA	TGTGCCAGCAGTTCGGCAGGCAACTATGGCTACACCTTC	CASSSAGNYGYTF
NA	TRBV5-8	TRBJ2-1	NA	TGTGCCAGCAGCTCAAGGGGTCCTGAGCAGTTCTTC	CASSSRGPEQFF
NA	TRBV27	TRBJ2-3	NA	TGTGCCAGCAGTTTGGGCGGAGATACGCAGTATTTT	CASSLGGDTQYF
NA	TRBV5-1	TRBJ1-3	NA	TGCGCCAGCAGCTTGGGGTCTTCTGGAAACACCATATATTTT	CASSLGSSGNTIYF
TRBD1	TRBV11-3	TRBJ2-1	NA	TGTGCCAGCAGCGACAGGGGCCATGAGCAGTTCTTC	CASSDRGHEQFF